A single sample gave rise to the 17 T cell receptor beta chains below, sequenced in a study of cytomegalovirus exposure and HLA in healthy donors. Generated by immunoSEQ multiplex PCR, the TCRdb table keeps only in-frame clones and is missing some. The repertoire holds some 250,000 clones, with around 87% as singletons. Sample: PBMCs. Source of these receptors: a woman between 18 and 30 years old in good health and CMV-seronegative.

The rearrangement links TRBV28 to TRBJ1-5, with a tentative D call TRBD1 (5 bases). This CDR3 region has 14 residues. Trimming took off 3 bases at V and 4 bases at J, with 10 bases between the two ends. Germline assignment: CDR1 MDHEN and CDR2 SYDVKM. CDR3 DNA: TGTGCCAGCAGTTTCACGGGACTTAATCAGCCCCAGCATTTT. This translates into CASSFTGLNQPQHF.

The CDR3 coding sequence is TGTGCCAGCAGCCCCTCGGGACAGCACACCTACGAGCAGTACGTC. This codes for CASSPSGQHTYEQYV. The chain is built from TRBV11-2 and TRBJ2-7; 7 nucleotides agree with TRBD1. There are 15 residues in the CDR3. J gave up 2 bases and V 5 bases, and 9 bases lay outside the gene matches. Germline CDR1 reads SGHAT; CDR2 reads FQNNGV.

This chain uses TRBV2 with TRBJ1-2, with 8 bases identical to TRBD1. The CDR3 has 15 amino acids. CDR1 is SNHLY, CDR2 FYNNEI, per germline. Unmatched junction bases numbered 10, after V lost 4 bases and J lost 6 bases. CDR3 coding DNA: TGTGCCAGCAGTGCTCGGGACAGGCCGCCCCATGGCTACACCTTC. Its protein is CASSARDRPPHGYTF.

The CDR3 coding sequence is TGTGCCAGCAGTTTTTCGGCAGGGGAGAGCTACAATGAGCAGTTCTTC. Amino acid sequence: CASSFSAGESYNEQFF. The chain carries TRBV27 and TRBJ2-1; possibly TRBD1 for D (6 bases). Germline values: CDR1 MNHEY, CDR2 SMNVEV (reference sequence). The CDR3 has 16 residues. V lost 3 bases, J lost 3 bases, and 15 bases lay in between.

The chain carries TRBV7-3 and TRBJ2-1, with a possible D match to TRBD1 (6 bases). Trimming shortened V by 3 bases and J by 3 bases, and 12 bases separated the two germline ends. The CDR3 extends over 15 amino acids. Germline-derived CDR1 and CDR2 are SGHTA and FQGTGA. The CDR3 here is CASSFGTLHYNEQFF. The CDR3 DNA is TGTGCCAGCAGCTTCGGGACACTCCACTACAATGAGCAGTTCTTC.

The rearrangement links TRBV25-1 to TRBJ2-1; 9 bases fit TRBD2. This CDR3 has 15 amino acids. CDR1 MGHDK and CDR2 SYGVNS come from the germline V gene. J was trimmed by 7 bases and V by 2 bases; bases with no gene match: 6. CDR3 sequence reads: CASSEAGGPENEQFF. In DNA form, the CDR3 reads TGTGCCAGCAGTGAAGCGGGGGGGCCAGAAAATGAGCAGTTCTTC.

CDR3: CASSKSLYTEAFF. CDR3 bases: TGTGCCAGTAGTAAATCCCTCTACACTGAAGCTTTCTTT. The chain has TRBV19 and TRBJ1-1; no clear D. The CDR3 spans 13 residues. V lost 4 bases and J 3 bases, leaving 9 bases between the germline ends. Per germline, CDR1 LNHDA and CDR2 SQIVND (reference sequence).

The chain employs TRBV5-6 and TRBJ2-3; D call uncertain. The V end lost 8 bases, the J end lost 4 bases, and 8 bases lay between the germline ends. The CDR3 covers 11 residues. Per the germline V gene, CDR1 is SGHDT and CDR2 is YYEEEE. As DNA, the CDR3 is TGTGCCAGACGGTTTCCAGATACGCAGTATTTT. This gives the protein CARRFPDTQYF.

This clone was counted only a few times. The CDR3 region has the DNA TGTGCCAGCAGTGTAAGGACAGGGGTGAATTCACCCCTCCACTTT. It is translated as CASSVRTGVNSPLHF. This chain uses TRBV6-5 with TRBJ1-6, with 9 bases identical to TRBD1. CDR3 length: 15 residues. J was trimmed by 7 bases and V by 5 bases; bases with no gene match: 6. Germline V lookup: CDR1 MNHEY, CDR2 SVGAGI.

Only one count was recorded for this clone. The CDR3: CAWGTGSQPQHF. CDR3 coding DNA: TGTGCCTGGGGGACAGGGAGCCAGCCCCAGCATTTT. The gene calls are TRBV30 and TRBJ1-5; 9 bases align to TRBD1. Germline CDR1 is GTSNPN and CDR2 is SVGIG (reference sequence). Trimming cost V 5 bases and J 7 bases; bases outside gene matches: 3. CDR3 size: 12 residues.

The chain carries TRBV28 and TRBJ1-4; the D is unclear. Per germline, CDR1 MDHEN and CDR2 SYDVKM. Trimming pared 1 base from V and 0 bases from J, leaving 3 bases between. This CDR3 has 14 residues. This CDR3 is CASSLYSTNEKLFF. CDR3 nucleotides: TGTGCCAGCAGTTTATACTCAACTAATGAAAAACTGTTTTTT.

The chain carries TRBV28 and TRBJ2-2, with 11 bases fitting TRBD2. Germline V gives CDR1 MDHEN, CDR2 SYDVKM. There are 16 residues in the CDR3. V shed 7 bases and J 4 bases; nucleotides not matched to a gene: 8. The CDR3 loop reads CASKEGLADFTGELFF. Here the CDR3 DNA reads TGTGCCAGCAAAGAGGGACTAGCGGATTTCACCGGGGAGCTGTTTTTT.

The chain joins TRBV5-4 to TRBJ1-5, with TRBD1 identical over 8 bases. The V gene's germline CDR1 is SGHNT and CDR2 YYREEE (reference sequence). The CDR3 length is 17 residues. The ends lost 1 base at V and 2 bases at J; junction bases unmatched: 8. CDR3 region: CASSLSTGACCNQPQHF. CDR3 nucleotide sequence: TGTGCCAGCAGCTTGTCGACAGGGGCCTGTTGCAATCAGCCCCAGCATTTT.

This clone showed up just a few times. This chain links TRBV6-5 with TRBJ2-7, with 7 bases that match TRBD1. This CDR3 comprises 14 residues. Trimming cost V 5 bases and J 4 bases; bases outside gene matches: 8. Germline V CDR1 and CDR2: MNHEY, SVGAGI. CDR3 region: CASSLRDSVYEQYF. CDR3 DNA sequence: TGTGCCAGCAGTCTCCGGGACAGTGTATACGAGCAGTACTTC.

V and J are TRBV6-1 and TRBJ1-1; D might be TRBD1 (5 bases). V gave up 7 bases and J gave up 4 bases, with 13 bases separating them. Germline assignment: CDR1 MNHNS and CDR2 SASEGT. The CDR3 is made up of 13 amino acids. CDR3: CASTPGLVTEAFF. For the CDR3, the DNA is TGTGCCAGCACCCCAGGGCTCGTCACTGAAGCTTTCTTT.

The genes are TRBV13 and TRBJ2-1; a weak D match, TRBD2 (5 bases). Germline V gives CDR1 PRHDT, CDR2 FYEKMQ (reference sequence). CDR3 length: 15 residues. Trimming removed 8 bases at V and 2 bases at J, with 16 bases between. CDR3 coding DNA: TGTGCCAGCTCAGAAACTAGTACCACCTACAATGAGCAGTTCTTC. This gives the protein CASSETSTTYNEQFF.

The rearrangement uses TRBV10-2 and TRBJ2-1; 7 nucleotides match TRBD2. The CDR3 length is 13 residues. Germline V gives CDR1 WSHSY, CDR2 SAAADI. V lost 8 bases and J lost 4; bases outside the gene matches: 5. The chain's CDR3 is CASHGLVYNEQFF. CDR3 sequence (DNA): TGCGCCAGCCACGGACTAGTTTACAATGAGCAGTTCTTC.